This is a list of T cell receptor beta chains from one sample in a study of T cell responses to AZD1222 COVID-19 vaccine. The data were produced by immunoSEQ multiplex PCR, yet TCRdb's version contains in-frame clones alone and is incomplete. The table lists roughly 77,000 clones, 92% of them singletons. Sequenced material: peripheral blood, taken 28 days after the second AZD1222 dose. These receptors originate from an adult who received the AZD1222 COVID-19 vaccine. Both conserved end residues are part of each CDR3. The D gene is left open where the match is weak. Rows give clone size only sometimes, using once, few, many, or a class for an expanded clone.

once	TRBJ1-2	TRBV30	TRBD1	CAWRGTAYGYTF	TGTGCCTGGAGAGGGACAGCTTATGGCTACACCTTC
NA	TRBJ2-7	TRBV28	NA	CASSSVNNRDEQYF	TGTGCCAGCAGTTCCGTAAACAACAGGGATGAGCAGTACTTC
NA	TRBJ1-5	TRBV18	NA	CASSPAQDQPQHF	TGTGCCAGCTCACCAGCCCAGGATCAGCCCCAGCATTTT
NA	TRBJ2-6	TRBV24-1	NA	CATSDSGSAFSGANVLTF	TGTGCCACCAGTGATTCGGGCAGTGCTTTCTCTGGGGCCAACGTCCTGACTTTC
NA	TRBJ2-2	TRBV5-1	TRBD2	CASTSGTSGTAGELFF	TGCGCCAGCACCTCCGGGACTAGCGGGACCGCCGGGGAGCTGTTTTTT
NA	TRBJ2-7	TRBV2	NA	CASRKQGQSYEQYF	TGTGCCAGCCGTAAACAGGGTCAGTCCTACGAGCAGTACTTC
NA	TRBJ1-6	TRBV7-8	NA	CASSLVGSDNSPLHF	TGTGCCAGCAGCTTAGTTGGGAGCGATAATTCACCCCTCCACTTT
NA	TRBJ1-3	TRBV19	NA	CASSVAGVSGNTIYF	TGTGCCAGTAGTGTAGCAGGGGTCTCTGGAAACACCATATATTTT
NA	TRBJ1-4	TRBV5-1	TRBD1	CASSLDRNLRTGYEKLFF	TGCGCCAGCAGCTTGGACCGGAACCTTCGGACAGGGTACGAAAAACTGTTTTTT
NA	TRBJ1-1	TRBV3-1/TRBV3-2	TRBD1	CASSQVYGQAGRAFF	TGTGCCAGCAGCCAAGTTTACGGACAGGCGGGGAGGGCTTTCTTT
NA	TRBJ1-1	TRBV30	NA	CAWSRGKGNTEAFF	TGTGCCTGGAGTAGGGGGAAGGGGAACACTGAAGCTTTCTTT
NA	TRBJ1-6	TRBV30	NA	CAWTPEAGYNSPLHF	TGTGCCTGGACCCCTGAGGCAGGGTATAATTCACCCCTCCACTTT
NA	TRBJ1-6	TRBV14	NA	CASSKDWVAYNSPLHF	TGTGCCAGCAGCAAAGACTGGGTCGCGTATAATTCACCCCTCCACTTT
NA	TRBJ2-3	TRBV29-1	NA	CSVAPGGELDTQYF	TGCAGCGTTGCTCCCGGGGGCGAATTAGATACGCAGTATTTT
NA	TRBJ1-2	TRBV28	TRBD1	CASRGGQIYGYTF	TGTGCCAGCAGGGGGGGACAGATCTATGGCTACACCTTC
NA	TRBJ1-4	TRBV19	TRBD1	CASSIPGQGDEKLFF	TGTGCCAGTAGTATACCGGGACAGGGGGATGAAAAACTGTTTTTT
NA	TRBJ1-1	TRBV11-3	NA	CASSFGTYTEAFF	TGTGCCAGCAGCTTTGGGACTTACACTGAAGCTTTCTTT
NA	TRBJ2-1	TRBV7-7	TRBD2	CASSRLSAGANNEQFF	TGTGCCAGCAGCCGCCTATCTGCGGGAGCCAACAATGAGCAGTTCTTC
NA	TRBJ1-4	TRBV7-2	NA	CASRQGPNEKLFF	TGTGCCAGCAGACAGGGCCCTAATGAAAAACTGTTTTTT
NA	TRBJ2-5	TRBV7-9	NA	CASSFGGETQYF	TGTGCCAGCAGCTTCGGGGGAGAGACCCAGTACTTC
NA	TRBJ2-4	TRBV7-3	NA	CASSLKGIGSHQYF	TGTGCCAGCAGCTTAAAGGGTATTGGCAGCCACCAGTACTTC
NA	TRBJ2-7	TRBV7-2	TRBD2	CASSSSGSSYEQYF	TGTGCCAGCAGCAGTAGCGGGAGCTCCTACGAGCAGTACTTC
NA	TRBJ2-6	TRBV11-2	NA	CASSPVGRGANVLTF	TGTGCCAGCAGCCCAGTAGGTCGTGGGGCCAACGTCCTGACTTTC
NA	TRBJ1-4	TRBV25-1	NA	CASSEQGRKLFF	TGTGCCAGCAGTGAGCAGGGGAGGAAACTGTTTTTT
NA	TRBJ2-3	TRBV11-3	NA	CASSLSGTTQYF	TGTGCCAGCAGCCTAAGCGGAACTACGCAGTATTTT
NA	TRBJ2-7	TRBV6-4	NA	CASSAPSCLYEQYF	TGTGCCAGCAGTGCCCCGTCTTGTCTCTACGAGCAGTACTTC
NA	TRBJ1-3	TRBV30	TRBD1	CAGTGVSSGNTIYF	TGTGCCGGCACAGGGGTCTCCTCTGGAAACACCATATATTTT
NA	TRBJ1-4	TRBV3-1/TRBV3-2	TRBD1	CASSQGTGGSKLFF	TGTGCCAGCAGCCAAGGGACAGGGGGTTCAAAACTGTTTTTT
NA	TRBJ2-5	TRBV6-2/TRBV6-3	TRBD2	CASSYARLAGIETQYF	TGTGCCAGCAGTTACGCTCGACTAGCGGGAATAGAGACCCAGTACTTC
NA	TRBJ2-1	TRBV5-1	NA	CASSLVPPYNEQFF	TGCGCCAGCAGCTTGGTTCCCCCCTACAATGAGCAGTTCTTC
once	TRBJ2-1	TRBV7-3	NA	CASSLNWNEQFF	TGTGCCAGCAGCTTAAATTGGAATGAGCAGTTCTTC
NA	TRBJ1-2	TRBV6-6	TRBD1	CASSSTGDGYTF	TGTGCCAGCAGTTCGACAGGGGATGGCTACACCTTC
NA	TRBJ2-7	TRBV19	NA	CASSPYQDGVFSYEQYF	TGTGCCAGTAGCCCCTACCAGGACGGAGTTTTCTCCTACGAGCAGTACTTC
NA	TRBJ1-5	TRBV2	NA	CASLQLNSNQPQHF	TGTGCCAGCTTACAGCTGAATAGCAATCAGCCCCAGCATTTT
NA	TRBJ1-1	TRBV28	NA	CASSGVSGPAFF	TGTGCCAGCAGCGGGGTAAGCGGTCCAGCTTTCTTT
NA	TRBJ1-2	TRBV19	TRBD1	CASSNGQVTIYGYTF	TGTGCCAGTAGTAATGGACAGGTTACTATCTATGGCTACACCTTC
NA	TRBJ1-4	TRBV25-1	NA	CASSEAGGYDEKLFF	TGTGCCAGCAGTGAGGCCGGTGGATATGACGAAAAACTGTTTTTT
NA	TRBJ1-4	TRBV28	TRBD1	CASSLIGTGDEKLFF	TGTGCCAGCAGTCTAATCGGGACAGGCGATGAAAAACTGTTTTTT
NA	TRBJ1-1	TRBV19	NA	CASDPHSGRAFF	TGTGCCAGCGACCCCCACTCAGGGCGAGCTTTCTTT
NA	TRBJ2-3	TRBV18	NA	CASSPPSTDTQYF	TGTGCCAGCTCACCACCCTCCACAGATACGCAGTATTTT
NA	TRBJ1-4	TRBV24-1	NA	CAPWNPRLPRGEREKLFF	TGTGCCCCGTGGAATCCCAGGCTCCCCAGGGGAGAGAGGGAAAAACTGTTTTTT
NA	TRBJ1-1	TRBV19	NA	CASSTGRAFF	TGTGCCAGTAGTACAGGGAGGGCTTTCTTT
NA	TRBJ1-2	TRBV5-5	NA	CASSLVSRSGYGYTF	TGTGCCAGCAGCTTGGTCTCCCGCTCTGGCTATGGCTACACCTTC
NA	TRBJ2-7	TRBV7-3	TRBD1	CASSRQGSDEQYF	TGTGCCAGCAGCAGACAGGGCTCGGACGAGCAGTACTTC
NA	TRBJ2-7	TRBV19	NA	CASSGGRSVDTGRYEQYF	TGTGCCAGTAGTGGGGGCAGGTCCGTCGATACGGGGAGGTACGAGCAGTACTTC